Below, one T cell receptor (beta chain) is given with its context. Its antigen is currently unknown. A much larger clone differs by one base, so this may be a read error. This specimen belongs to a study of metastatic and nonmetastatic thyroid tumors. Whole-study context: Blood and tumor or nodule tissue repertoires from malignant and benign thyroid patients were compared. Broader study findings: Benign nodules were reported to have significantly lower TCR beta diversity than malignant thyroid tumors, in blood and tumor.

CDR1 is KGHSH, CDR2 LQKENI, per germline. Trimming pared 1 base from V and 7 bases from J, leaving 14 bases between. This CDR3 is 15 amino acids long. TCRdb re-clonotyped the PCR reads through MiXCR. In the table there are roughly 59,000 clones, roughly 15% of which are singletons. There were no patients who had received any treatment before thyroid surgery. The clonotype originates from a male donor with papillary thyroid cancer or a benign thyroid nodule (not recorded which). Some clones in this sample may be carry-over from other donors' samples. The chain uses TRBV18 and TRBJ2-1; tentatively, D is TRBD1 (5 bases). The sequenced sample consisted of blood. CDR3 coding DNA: TGTGCCAGCTCACCACTGCAGGGCATGGTGAATGAGCAGTTCTTC. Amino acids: CASSPLQGMVNEQFF.